The clone carrying this TCR beta chain has ten or more counts. The data were obtained in a study of Graves' ophthalmopathy and Graves' hyperthyroidism. There are 16 residues in the CDR3. After removal of 4 bases from V and 5 bases from J, the junction contained 8 bases not matched to a gene. Germline assignment: CDR1 MNHEY and CDR2 SVGAGI. For repertoire sequencing, the TCR beta CDR3 regions were amplified from RNA transcripts. HTBI primers served in a first-round RT-PCR, which a second-round multiplex PCR followed. TCRdb used MiXCR to reprocess the multiplex PCR reads, holding one entry per CDR3 protein. The sample has roughly 300,000 distinct CDR3 sequences; 17% are singletons.

The clonotype originates from an adult man with Graves' ophthalmopathy. Source material: peripheral blood. V is TRBV6-5 and J is TRBJ2-5, with TRBD1 identical over 12 bases. The CDR3: CASSSIPGQGAETQYF. DNA of the CDR3: TGTGCCAGCAGTTCCATCCCGGGACAGGGGGCGGAGACCCAGTACTTC.